This TCR beta chain stems from a study of CD8+ T cells in alopecia areata. Whole-study context: Twice a day, 5 to 10 mg of oral tofacitinib was administered to treated patients. Once tofacitinib had been taken for 6 to 18 months, 6 months off drug followed.

Study-wide results and limits: Scalp sequencing captures resident alphabeta T cells of normal skin too.

Extracted RNA was reverse transcribed, and the resulting cDNA served as sequencing template. Assay: immunoSEQ multiplex PCR; the TCRdb copy retains only in-frame clones and omits some. The data contain under 250,000 clones, 57% of them seen just once; the ten biggest clones take up around 0.46%. Punch biopsies of lesional scalp, plus peripheral blood, were taken from alopecia areata patients. This CDR3 contains 16 residues. Germline-derived CDR1 and CDR2 are SGHRS and YFSETQ. The ends were cut back, 4 bases at V and 7 bases at J, with 24 bases in the middle. As for this clone: The antigen is not known.

The V gene is TRBV5-1, the J gene TRBJ2-7; D could derive from TRBD1 or TRBD2 (5 bases each). The source of this sequence is a human donor with alopecia areata. Sequences were derived from CD4+ T cells sorted from blood, sampled at week 0. The CDR3: CASSPIRDGRVREQYF. The CDR3, as DNA: TGCGCCAGCAGCCCAATTCGGGACGGTCGAGTCCGGGAGCAGTACTTC.